Below are 5 T cell receptor beta chains sequenced from a single sample in a study of CD8 T cells in ankylosing spondylitis (TCRdb year 2017). Broader findings and caveats from the paper: Blood from ankylosing spondylitis patients appeared to be characterized by a TCR beta motif composed of under ten highly homologous amino acid variants.

Library preparation employed 5' RACE. For sequencing, an Illumina HiSeq 2500 was employed. TCRdb reprocessing: public reads trimmed at Q25 with fastp, clones called with MiXCR, in-frame beta chains kept. Each entry merges the rows of one CDR3 protein and shows their most common DNA and genes. This sample gives fewer than 550,000 distinct CDR3 sequences in total; roughly 5.3% of them show up just once. The ten most abundant clones make up approximately 4% of the sample. These TCRs are of unknown antigen specificity. Sequences were obtained from blood, either unsorted or a sorted T cell fraction (not recorded which). The receptors were gathered from a male donor with ankylosing spondylitis.

The sample holds many counts of this clonotype. The genes are TRBV29-1 and TRBJ2-7, with TRBD2 matching 7 bases. Trimming cost V 1 base and J 5 bases; bases outside gene matches: 2. In germline, CDR1 is SQVTM, CDR2 ANQGSEA. This CDR3 contains 12 residues. As DNA, the CDR3 is TGCAGCGTTGAAGGGGGAGGGAACGAGCAGTACTTC. Protein product: CSVEGGGNEQYF.

The table lists this clonotype with many counts. The chain employs TRBV5-5 and TRBJ2-3; 8 bases line up with TRBD1. Trimming removed 5 bases from V and 3 bases from J; junction bases left unmatched: 8. The germline V gene has CDR1 SGHKS and CDR2 YYEKEE (reference sequence). The CDR3 is 15 residues long. This chain's CDR3 is CASRDRVLETDTQYF. CDR3 DNA sequence: TGTGCCAGCAGGGACAGGGTTTTGGAAACAGATACGCAGTATTTT.

This chain joins TRBV28 and TRBJ2-4; D might be TRBD1 (6 bases). Germline assignment: CDR1 MDHEN and CDR2 SYDVKM. Deletions cut 2 bases from V and 1 base from J, with 9 bases between. This CDR3 region has 15 residues. The CDR3 nucleotides read TGTGCCAGCAGTTTAACAGGGTCGGCCAAAAACATTCAGTACTTC. It is translated as CASSLTGSAKNIQYF.

This clonotype was counted at least ten times. This chain uses TRBV11-2 with TRBJ1-5; TRBD1 agrees at 11 bases. Germline CDR1 is SGHAT and CDR2 is FQNNGV. The CDR3 covers 19 residues. The J segment lost 2 bases and the V segment lost 3 bases, leaving 12 bases of the junction unmatched. CDR3 DNA sequence: TGTGCCAGCAGCTTGGATGGGGACAGGGGGAGTCTTGGCAATCAGCCCCAGCATTTT. Translated, it gives CASSLDGDRGSLGNQPQHF.

The V gene is TRBV20-1, the J gene TRBJ2-3, with TRBD2 matching over 12 bases. V trimming: 3 bases; J trimming: 4 bases; junction bases outside the gene matches: 8. The CDR3 is 16 residues long. Looked up from germline, CDR1 is DFQATT and CDR2 is SNEGSKA (reference sequence). As DNA, the CDR3 is TGCAGTGCTAGCGGTTCCCTAGCGGGAGGGGCAGATACGCAGTATTTT. Translation gives CSASGSLAGGADTQYF.